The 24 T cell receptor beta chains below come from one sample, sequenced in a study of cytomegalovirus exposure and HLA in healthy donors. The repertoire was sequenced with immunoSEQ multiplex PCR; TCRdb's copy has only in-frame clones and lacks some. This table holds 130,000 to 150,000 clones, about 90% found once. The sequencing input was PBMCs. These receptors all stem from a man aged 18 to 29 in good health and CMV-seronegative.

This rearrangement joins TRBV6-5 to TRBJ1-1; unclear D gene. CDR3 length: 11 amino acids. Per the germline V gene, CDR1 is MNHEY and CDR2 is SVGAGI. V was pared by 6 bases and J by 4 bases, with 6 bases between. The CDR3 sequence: CASRRGTEAFF. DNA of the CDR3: TGTGCCAGCAGAAGAGGCACTGAAGCTTTCTTT.

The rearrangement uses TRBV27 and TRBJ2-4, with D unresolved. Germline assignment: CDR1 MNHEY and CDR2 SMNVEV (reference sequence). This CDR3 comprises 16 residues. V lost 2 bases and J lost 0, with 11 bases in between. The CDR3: CASSLIADLAKNIQYF. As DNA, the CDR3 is TGTGCCAGCAGTTTAATAGCAGACCTAGCCAAAAACATTCAGTACTTC.

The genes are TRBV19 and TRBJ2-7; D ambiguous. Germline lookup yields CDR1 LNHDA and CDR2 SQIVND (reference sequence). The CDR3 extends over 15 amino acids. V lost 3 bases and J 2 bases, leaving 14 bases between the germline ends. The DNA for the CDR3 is TGTGCCAGTAGTATTCTCCCGACAAATACCTACGAGCAGTACTTC. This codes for CASSILPTNTYEQYF.

For the CDR3, the DNA is TGTGCCACCAGCAGAGATGTCAGGGGGAAGACCTACAATGAGCAGTTCTTC. It codes for CATSRDVRGKTYNEQFF. The chain has TRBV15 and TRBJ2-1, with 7 nucleotides matching TRBD1. The CDR3 has 17 residues. V lost 0 bases and J lost 2; bases outside the gene matches: 7. Germline assignment: CDR1 LNHNV and CDR2 YYDKDF (reference sequence).

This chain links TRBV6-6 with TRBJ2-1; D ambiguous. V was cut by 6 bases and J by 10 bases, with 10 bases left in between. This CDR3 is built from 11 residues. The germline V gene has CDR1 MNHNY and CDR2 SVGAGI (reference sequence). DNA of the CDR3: TGTGCCAGCAGCCAATACATCGAGCAGTTCTTC. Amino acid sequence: CASSQYIEQFF.

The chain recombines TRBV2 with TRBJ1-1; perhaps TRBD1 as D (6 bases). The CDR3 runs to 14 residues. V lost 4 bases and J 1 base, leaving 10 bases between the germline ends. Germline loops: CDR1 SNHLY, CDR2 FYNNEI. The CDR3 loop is CASSAQGRNTEAFF. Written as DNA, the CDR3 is TGTGCCAGCAGTGCACAGGGAAGGAACACTGAAGCTTTCTTT.

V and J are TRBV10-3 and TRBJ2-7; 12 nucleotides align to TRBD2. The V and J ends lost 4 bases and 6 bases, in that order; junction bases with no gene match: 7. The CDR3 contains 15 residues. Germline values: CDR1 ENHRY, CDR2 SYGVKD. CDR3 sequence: CAISGRLAGDSEQYF. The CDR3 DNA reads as TGTGCCATCAGTGGGAGACTAGCGGGGGACTCCGAGCAGTACTTC.

CDR3 coding DNA: TGTGCCAGCAGTTTATGGGGGGACAGGGGGCTCCAAGAGACCCAGTACTTC. It translates to CASSLWGDRGLQETQYF. The chain recombines TRBV27 with TRBJ2-5; 12 bases match TRBD1. Germline lookup yields CDR1 MNHEY and CDR2 SMNVEV (reference sequence). There are 17 residues in the CDR3. J gave up 1 base and V 1 base, and 4 bases lay outside the gene matches.

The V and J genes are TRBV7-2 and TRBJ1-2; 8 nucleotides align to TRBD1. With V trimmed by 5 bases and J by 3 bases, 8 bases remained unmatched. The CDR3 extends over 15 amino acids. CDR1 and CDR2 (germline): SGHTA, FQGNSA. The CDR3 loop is CASSPYMTGDYGYTF. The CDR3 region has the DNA TGTGCCAGCAGCCCCTATATGACAGGGGACTATGGCTACACCTTC.

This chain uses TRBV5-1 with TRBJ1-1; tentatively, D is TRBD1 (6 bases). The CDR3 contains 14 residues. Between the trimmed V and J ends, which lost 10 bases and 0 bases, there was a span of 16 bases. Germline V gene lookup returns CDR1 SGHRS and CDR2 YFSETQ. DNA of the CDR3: TGCGCCTCAACCGAACAGGGATTGAACACTGAAGCTTTCTTT. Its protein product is CASTEQGLNTEAFF.

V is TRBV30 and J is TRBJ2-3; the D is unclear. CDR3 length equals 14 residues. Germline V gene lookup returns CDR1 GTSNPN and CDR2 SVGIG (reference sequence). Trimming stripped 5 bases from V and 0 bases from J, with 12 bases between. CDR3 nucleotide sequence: TGTGCCTGGTCCCCGTTTGTTAGCACAGATACGCAGTATTTT. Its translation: CAWSPFVSTDTQYF.

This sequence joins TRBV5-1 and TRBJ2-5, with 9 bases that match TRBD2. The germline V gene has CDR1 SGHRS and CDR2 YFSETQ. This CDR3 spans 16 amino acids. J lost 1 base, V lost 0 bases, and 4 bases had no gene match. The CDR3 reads CASSLGASGTQETQYF. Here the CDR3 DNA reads TGCGCCAGCAGCTTGGGCGCTAGCGGGACCCAAGAGACCCAGTACTTC.

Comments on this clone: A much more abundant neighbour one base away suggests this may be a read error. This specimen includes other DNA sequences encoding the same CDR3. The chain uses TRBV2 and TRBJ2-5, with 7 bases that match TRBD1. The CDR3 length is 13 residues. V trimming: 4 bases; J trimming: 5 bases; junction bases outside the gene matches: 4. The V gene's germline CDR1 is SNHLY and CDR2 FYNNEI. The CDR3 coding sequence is TGTGCCAGCAGTGTGGACAGGAAGGAGACCCAGTACTTC. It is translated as CASSVDRKETQYF.

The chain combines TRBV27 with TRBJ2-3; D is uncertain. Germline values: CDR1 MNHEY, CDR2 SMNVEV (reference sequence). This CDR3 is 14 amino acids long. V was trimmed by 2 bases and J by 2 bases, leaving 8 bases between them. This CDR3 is CASSLRVNTDTQYF. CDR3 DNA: TGTGCCAGCAGTTTACGGGTTAACACAGATACGCAGTATTTT.

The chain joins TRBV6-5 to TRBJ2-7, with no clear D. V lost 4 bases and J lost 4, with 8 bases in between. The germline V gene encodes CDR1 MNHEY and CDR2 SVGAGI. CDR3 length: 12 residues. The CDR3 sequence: CASSSLSYEQYF. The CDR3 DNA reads TGTGCCAGCAGTTCTCTATCTTACGAGCAGTACTTC.

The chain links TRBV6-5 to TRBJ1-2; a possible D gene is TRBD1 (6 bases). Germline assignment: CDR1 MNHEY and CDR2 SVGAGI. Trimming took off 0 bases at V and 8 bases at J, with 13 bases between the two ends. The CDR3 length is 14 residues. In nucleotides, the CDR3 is TGTGCCAGCAGTTACTCAGGGGCAGGGGACGGCTACACCTTC. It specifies CASSYSGAGDGYTF.

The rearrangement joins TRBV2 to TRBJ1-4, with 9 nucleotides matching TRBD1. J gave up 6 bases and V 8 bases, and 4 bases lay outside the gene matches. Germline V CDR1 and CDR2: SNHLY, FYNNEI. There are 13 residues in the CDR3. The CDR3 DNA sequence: TGTGCCAGCCTTCGGGACAGGGATGAAAAACTGTTTTTT. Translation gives CASLRDRDEKLFF.

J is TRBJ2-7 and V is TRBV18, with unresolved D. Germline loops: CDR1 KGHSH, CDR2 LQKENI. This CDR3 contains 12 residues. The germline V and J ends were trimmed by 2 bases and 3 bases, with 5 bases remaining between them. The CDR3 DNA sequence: TGTGCCAGCTCACCAGAGCGCTACGAGCAGTACTTC. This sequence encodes CASSPERYEQYF.

For the CDR3, the DNA is TGTGCCAGCAGTCCCTCCCCAGAGGGGGATGAAGCTTTCTTT. It encodes CASSPSPEGDEAFF. V and J are TRBV6-5 and TRBJ1-1, with D perhaps TRBD1 (6 bases). Deletions cut 5 bases from V and 7 bases from J, with 17 bases between. Germline CDR1 reads MNHEY; CDR2 reads SVGAGI. This CDR3 is built from 14 residues.

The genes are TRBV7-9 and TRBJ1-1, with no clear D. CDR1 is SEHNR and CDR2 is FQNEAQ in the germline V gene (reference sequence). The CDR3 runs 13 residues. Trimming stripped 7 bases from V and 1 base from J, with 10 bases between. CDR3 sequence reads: CASTLSGNTEAFF. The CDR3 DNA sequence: TGTGCCAGCACCTTGAGCGGGAACACTGAAGCTTTCTTT.

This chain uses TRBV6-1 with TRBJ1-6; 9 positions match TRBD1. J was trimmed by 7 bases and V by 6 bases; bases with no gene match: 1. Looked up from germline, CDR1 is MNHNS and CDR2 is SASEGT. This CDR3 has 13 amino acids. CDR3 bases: TGTGCCAGCAGAGGGACAGGGAATTCACCCCTCCACTTT. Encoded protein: CASRGTGNSPLHF.

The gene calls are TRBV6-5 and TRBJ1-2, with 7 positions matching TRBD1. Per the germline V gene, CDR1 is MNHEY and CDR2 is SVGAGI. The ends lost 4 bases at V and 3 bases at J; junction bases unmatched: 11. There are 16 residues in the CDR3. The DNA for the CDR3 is TGTGCCAGCAGTTCCCGAATAGGGGGCGTGGACTATGGCTACACCTTC. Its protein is CASSSRIGGVDYGYTF.

The CDR3 here is CASSPPWQGTGELFF. CDR3 nucleotide sequence: TGTGCCAGCAGCCCCCCTTGGCAGGGCACCGGGGAGCTGTTTTTT. V and J are TRBV7-6 and TRBJ2-2, with a tentative D call TRBD1 (5 bases). The CDR3 totals 15 residues. The V end lost 5 bases, the J end lost 4 bases, and 14 bases lay between the germline ends. Per germline, CDR1 SGHVS and CDR2 FNYEAQ.

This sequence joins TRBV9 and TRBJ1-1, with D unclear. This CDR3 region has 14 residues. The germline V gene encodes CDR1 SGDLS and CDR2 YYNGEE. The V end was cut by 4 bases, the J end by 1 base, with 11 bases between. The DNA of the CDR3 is TGTGCCAGCAGCTCACAGTCCCAGAACACTGAAGCTTTCTTT. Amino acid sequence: CASSSQSQNTEAFF.